This entry is about one T cell receptor (beta chain). Its antigen is unknown. The record originates from a study of vaccination and CD4 T cells after COVID-19. Study-wide points: Vaccine-specific clones in convalescent patients were spike mono-reactive in 304 of 307 cases.

Cultured CD4+ T-cell DNA underwent Oncomine TCR Beta short-read sequencing. TCRdb reprocessed the PCR reads via MiXCR and lists one record per CDR3 protein. The sample has about 15,000 distinct CDR3 sequences; around 48% are singletons. The germline gives CDR1 SGHTA, CDR2 FQGNSA. V shed 5 bases, J shed 3 bases, and the junction held 10 bases outside the gene matches. The CDR3 spans 15 residues. Treatment of the sample: roughly 10-day PBMC culture with coronavirus spike peptide pools or control peptides (ViraFEST assay). The sequenced material came from CD4+ T cells from blood, cultured in vitro. The chain employs TRBV7-2 and TRBJ2-7; TRBD1 matches at 7 bases. The receptor comes from a human donor who had recovered from COVID-19. CDR3 amino acids: CASSLQTGPHYEQYF. CDR3 sequence (DNA): TGTGCCAGCAGCCTACAGACAGGGCCCCACTACGAGCAGTACTTC.